Each of the 17 T cell receptor beta chains below was sequenced from the same sample in a study of metastatic and nonmetastatic thyroid tumors. Patients were all untreated before their thyroid surgery. Using MiXCR, TCRdb reanalyzed the PCR reads. The sample has around 30,000 clones; 10% to 11% are singletons. The sequenced sample consisted of blood. The receptor source for this set is a female donor with papillary thyroid cancer or a benign thyroid nodule (not recorded which). Some clones in this sample may be carry-over from other donors' samples.

Many counts were recorded for this clone. This rearrangement joins TRBV14 to TRBJ2-2; D unclear. Trimming left V 1 base short and J 5 bases short, with 8 bases between. CDR1 and CDR2 (germline): SGHDN, FVKESK. The CDR3 has 14 residues. CDR3 sequence: CASSQALQTGELFF. The CDR3 nucleotides read TGTGCCAGCAGCCAAGCTCTTCAAACCGGGGAGCTGTTTTTT.

This clone was detected many times. The CDR3 here is CSAPQGPNTEAFF. The CDR3 region has the DNA TGCAGTGCTCCTCAGGGCCCGAACACTGAAGCTTTCTTT. The chain uses TRBV20-1 and TRBJ1-1; D is perhaps TRBD1 (5 bases). Trimming cost V 5 bases and J 1 base, with 11 bases left between them. This CDR3 is built from 13 residues. Germline values: CDR1 DFQATT, CDR2 SNEGSKA (reference sequence).

The chain has TRBV20-1 and TRBJ2-7; 10 positions match TRBD2. After removal of 5 bases from V and 3 bases from J, the junction contained 4 bases not matched to a gene. Germline V lookup: CDR1 DFQATT, CDR2 SNEGSKA (reference sequence). The CDR3 runs 13 residues. As DNA, the CDR3 is TGCAGTGCTTTACTAGCGGGGCACTACGAGCAGTACTTC. Its protein is CSALLAGHYEQYF.

Details on this clone: No conserved phenylalanine or tryptophan ends this CDR3, so it is likely a read error. The chain joins TRBV11-2 to TRBJ2-7, with 14 bases fitting TRBD2. Germline CDR1 is SGHAT and CDR2 is FQNNGV. V shed 5 bases and J 5 bases; nucleotides not matched to a gene: 8. This CDR3 region has 16 residues. CDR3 amino acids: CASSISGLAGGHEQYL. The CDR3 nucleotides read TGTGCCAGCAGCATTAGTGGACTAGCGGGAGGACACGAGCAGTACCTC.

This clone was detected many times. This chain joins TRBV7-9 and TRBJ1-1; 8 nucleotides match TRBD1. V shed 7 bases, J shed 6 bases, and the junction held 7 bases outside the gene matches. In germline, CDR1 is SEHNR, CDR2 FQNEAQ (reference sequence). This CDR3 contains 13 residues. CDR3 in DNA: TGTGCCAGCAACGGACAGGGTGAGGCTGAAGCTTTCTTT. Its translation is CASNGQGEAEAFF.

This clone was counted at least ten times. The V gene is TRBV9, the J gene TRBJ2-4, with D tentatively TRBD1 or TRBD2 (5 bases each). Germline V gene data show CDR1 as SGDLS and CDR2 as YYNGEE. V lost 0 bases, J lost 7 bases, and 11 bases lay in between. There are 14 residues in the CDR3. In nucleotides, the CDR3 is TGTGCCAGCAGCGTAGGGGGGTATCCGAACATTCAGTACTTC. It is translated as CASSVGGYPNIQYF.

There are many counts of this clone. The chain has TRBV28 and TRBJ1-1, with TRBD1 as a possible D gene (5 bases). The V end was cut by 2 bases, the J end by 5 bases, with 18 bases between. The CDR3 is made up of 16 amino acids. The germline CDR1 and CDR2 sequences are MDHEN and SYDVKM. This chain's CDR3 is CASSLGHGGVLTEAFF. CDR3 sequence (DNA): TGTGCCAGCAGTTTAGGCCACGGGGGGGTCCTAACTGAAGCTTTCTTT.

This clone was counted at least ten times. In nucleotides, the CDR3 is TGTGCCAGCAGTGAGTCCTCTAGCGGGAGTGTGGATGAGCAGTTCTTC. Translating it yields CASSESSSGSVDEQFF. This chain uses TRBV6-4 with TRBJ2-1; 10 positions match TRBD2. CDR1 is MRHNA, CDR2 SNTAGT, per germline. This CDR3 spans 16 amino acids. Trimming at V came to 3 bases and at J to 8 bases, leaving 10 bases not matched to a gene.

Worth noting for this clone: One end of the junction does not line up with germline, which may come from a read error. This chain joins TRBV6-5 and TRBJ2-1; D not resolved. This CDR3 has 14 amino acids. From germline, CDR1 is MNHEY and CDR2 SVGAGI. The CDR3 protein is CASSDSNHYNEQFF. In DNA, the CDR3 is TGTGCCAGCAGTGACTCCAACCACTACAATGAGCAGTTCTTC.

This clone was seen ten or more times. V gene TRBV15 combines with J gene TRBJ2-7; 12 positions match TRBD1. The CDR3 covers 15 residues. Germline V gives CDR1 LNHNV, CDR2 YYDKDF (reference sequence). The V segment lost 1 base and the J segment 7 bases; nucleotides outside the gene matches: 5. The CDR3 nucleotides read TGTGCCACCAGCAGAGGAGGGACAGGGGGCACGGAGCAGTACTTC. It is translated as CATSRGGTGGTEQYF.

This clone has only one observation. V gene TRBV9 combines with J gene TRBJ1-2, with D possibly being TRBD1 (5 bases). The V end was cut by 0 bases, the J end by 6 bases, with 15 bases between. The CDR3 covers 15 residues. CDR1 and CDR2 (germline): SGDLS, YYNGEE. Here the CDR3 reads CASSVAGGAEDGYTF. The CDR3 nucleotides read TGTGCCAGCAGCGTAGCGGGCGGGGCAGAGGATGGCTACACCTTC.

A word on this clone: A much larger clonotype is one base distant, so this may be a read error. The V gene is TRBV11-2, the J gene TRBJ2-1, with TRBD2 matching 12 bases. The CDR3 covers 18 residues. The germline V gene encodes CDR1 SGHAT and CDR2 FQNNGV. V dropped 5 bases and J dropped 2; count of bases not matched to a gene: 10. The CDR3 DNA reads TGTGCCAGCAGCCCCGGGCTAGCGGGAGGGCCCGCCTACAATGAGCAGTTCTTC. This codes for CASSPGLAGGPAYNEQFF. Complete variable domain (other parts from reference TRBV11-2 and TRBJ2-1): EAGVAQSPRYKIIEKRQSVAFWCNPISGHATLYWYQQILGQGPKLLIQFQNNGVVDDSQLPKDRFSAERLKGVDSTLKIQPAKLEDSAVYLCASSPGLAGGPAYNEQFFGPGTRLTVL.

This clone was seen ten or more times. This chain links TRBV6-2 or TRBV6-3 with TRBJ2-1, with 13 bases identical to TRBD2. The CDR3 is 14 amino acids. V shed 4 bases, J shed 10 bases, and the junction held 4 bases outside the gene matches. CDR1 is MNHEY, CDR2 SVGEGT, per germline. CDR3 loop: CASSSGLAGSEQFF. The CDR3 region has the DNA TGTGCCAGCAGTTCGGGACTAGCGGGGTCCGAGCAGTTCTTC.

This clone was seen ten or more times. The rearrangement links TRBV2 to TRBJ2-3, with 13 bases identical to TRBD2. CDR3 length: 15 residues. Germline CDR1 is SNHLY and CDR2 is FYNNEI. The V and J ends lost 5 bases and 4 bases, in that order; junction bases with no gene match: 3. The CDR3 is CASSRTSGSSDTQYF. Here the CDR3 DNA reads TGTGCCAGCAGTCGGACTAGCGGGAGTTCAGATACGCAGTATTTT. Using reference TRBV2 and TRBJ2-3 for the parts outside the CDR3, the full variable domain is EPEVTQTPSHQVTQMGQEVILRCVPISNHLYFYWYRQILGQKVEFLVSFYNNEISEKSEIFDDQFSVERPDGSNFTLKIRSTKLEDSAMYFCASSRTSGSSDTQYFGPGTRLTVL.

This clone was detected many times. The gene calls are TRBV28 and TRBJ1-2; TRBD1 agrees at 7 bases. The V and J ends lost 6 bases and 5 bases, in that order; junction bases with no gene match: 3. This CDR3 comprises 12 residues. Germline V lookup: CDR1 MDHEN, CDR2 SYDVKM. CDR3 sequence reads: CASSPTGYGYTF. The CDR3 DNA reads TGTGCCAGCAGCCCGACAGGGTATGGCTACACCTTC.

This clone came up many times. The CDR3 loop reads CASSSGGPAETQYF. CDR3 in DNA: TGTGCCAGCAGCTCCGGGGGGCCCGCCGAGACCCAGTACTTC. The rearrangement joins TRBV7-3 to TRBJ2-5, with D maybe TRBD2 (7 bases). The CDR3 consists of 14 residues. V gave up 4 bases and J gave up 5 bases, with 14 bases separating them. The germline V gene encodes CDR1 SGHTA and CDR2 FQGTGA.

The table lists this clone with many counts. The chain employs TRBV6-2 or TRBV6-3 and TRBJ2-1; 7 bases map to TRBD2. The CDR3 totals 15 residues. CDR1 is MNHEY, CDR2 SVGEGT, per germline. Trimming removed 6 bases from V and 4 bases from J; junction bases left unmatched: 9. CDR3 DNA sequence: TGTGCCAGCAGCCGGGGGAGGGGAGGGTACAATGAGCAGTTCTTC. This translates into CASSRGRGGYNEQFF.